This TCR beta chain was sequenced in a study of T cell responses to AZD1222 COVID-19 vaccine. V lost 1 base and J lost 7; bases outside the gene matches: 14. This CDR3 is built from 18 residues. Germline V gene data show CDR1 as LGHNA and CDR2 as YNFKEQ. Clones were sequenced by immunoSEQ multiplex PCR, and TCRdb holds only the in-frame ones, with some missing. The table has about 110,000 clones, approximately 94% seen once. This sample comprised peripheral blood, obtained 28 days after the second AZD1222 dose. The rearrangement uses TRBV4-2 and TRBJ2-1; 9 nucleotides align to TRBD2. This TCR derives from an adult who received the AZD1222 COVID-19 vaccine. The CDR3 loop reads CASSQAQLGSGSRNEQFF. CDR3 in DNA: TGTGCCAGCAGCCAAGCCCAATTAGGTAGCGGGAGTAGGAATGAGCAGTTCTTC.